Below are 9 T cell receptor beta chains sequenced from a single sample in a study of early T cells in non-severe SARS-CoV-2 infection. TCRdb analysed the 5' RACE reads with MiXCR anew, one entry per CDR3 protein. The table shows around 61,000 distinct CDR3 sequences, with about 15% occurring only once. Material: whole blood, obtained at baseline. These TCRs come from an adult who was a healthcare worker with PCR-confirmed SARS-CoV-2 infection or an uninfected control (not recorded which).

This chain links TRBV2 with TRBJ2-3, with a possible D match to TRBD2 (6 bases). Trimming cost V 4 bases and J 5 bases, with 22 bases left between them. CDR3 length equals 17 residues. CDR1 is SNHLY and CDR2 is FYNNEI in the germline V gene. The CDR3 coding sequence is TGTGCCAGCAGTGTCGGGTTTTCGGGAGTACCCCTAGATACGCAGTATTTT. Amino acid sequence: CASSVGFSGVPLDTQYF.

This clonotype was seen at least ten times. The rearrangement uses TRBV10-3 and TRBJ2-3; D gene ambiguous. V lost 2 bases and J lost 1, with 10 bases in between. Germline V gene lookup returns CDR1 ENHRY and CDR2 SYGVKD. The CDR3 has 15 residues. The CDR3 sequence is CAISEPTWGTDTQYF. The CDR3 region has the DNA TGTGCCATCAGTGAGCCGACCTGGGGCACAGATACGCAGTATTTT.

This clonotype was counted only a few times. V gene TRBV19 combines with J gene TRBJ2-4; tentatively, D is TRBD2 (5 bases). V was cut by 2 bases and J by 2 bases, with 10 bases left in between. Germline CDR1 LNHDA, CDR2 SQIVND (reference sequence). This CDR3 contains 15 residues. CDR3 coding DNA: TGTGCCAGTAGTATAAGGGAGCGGTCCAAAAACATTCAGTACTTC. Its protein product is CASSIRERSKNIQYF.

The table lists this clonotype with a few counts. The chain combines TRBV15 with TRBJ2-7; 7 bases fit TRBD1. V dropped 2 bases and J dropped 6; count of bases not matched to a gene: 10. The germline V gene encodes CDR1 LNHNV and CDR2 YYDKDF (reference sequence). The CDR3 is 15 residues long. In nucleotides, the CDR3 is TGTGCCACCAGCAGACGGACAGGCGGTACATTCGAGCAGTACTTC. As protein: CATSRRTGGTFEQYF.

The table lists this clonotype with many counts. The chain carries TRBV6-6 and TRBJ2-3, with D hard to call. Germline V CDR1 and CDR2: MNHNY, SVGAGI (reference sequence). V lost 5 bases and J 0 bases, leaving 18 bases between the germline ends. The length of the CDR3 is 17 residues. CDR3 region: CASSLQPGHSSTDTQYF. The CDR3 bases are TGTGCCAGCAGTCTGCAACCCGGCCACTCTAGCACAGATACGCAGTATTTT.

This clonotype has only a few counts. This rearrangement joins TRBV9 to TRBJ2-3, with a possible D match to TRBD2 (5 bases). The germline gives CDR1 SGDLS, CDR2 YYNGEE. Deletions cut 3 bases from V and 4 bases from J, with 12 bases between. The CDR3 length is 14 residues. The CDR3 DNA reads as TGTGCCAGCAGCGAACTAGTTGGCCCAGATACGCAGTATTTT. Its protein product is CASSELVGPDTQYF.

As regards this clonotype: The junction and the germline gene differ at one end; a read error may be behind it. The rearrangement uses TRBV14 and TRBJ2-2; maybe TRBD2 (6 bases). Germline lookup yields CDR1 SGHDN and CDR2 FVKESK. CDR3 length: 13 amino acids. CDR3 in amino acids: CASSQVVTGGLFF. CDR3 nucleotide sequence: TGTGCCAGCAGCCAAGTAGTAACCGGGGGGCTGTTTTTT.

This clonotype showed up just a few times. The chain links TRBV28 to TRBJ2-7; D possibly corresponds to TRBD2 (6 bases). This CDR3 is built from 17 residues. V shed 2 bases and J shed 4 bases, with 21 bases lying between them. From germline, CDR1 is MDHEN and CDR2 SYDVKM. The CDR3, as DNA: TGTGCCAGCAGTTTACCCATGAGCGGGCGGAGAAGATACGAGCAGTACTTC. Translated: CASSLPMSGRRRYEQYF.

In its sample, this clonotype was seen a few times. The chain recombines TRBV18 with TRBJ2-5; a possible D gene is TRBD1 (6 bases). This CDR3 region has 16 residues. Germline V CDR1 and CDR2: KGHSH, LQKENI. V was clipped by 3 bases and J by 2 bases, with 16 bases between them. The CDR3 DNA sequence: TGTGCCAGCTCACCGGTCCCCCAGGGGCGACAAGAGACCCAGTACTTC. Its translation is CASSPVPQGRQETQYF.